This T cell receptor (beta chain) originates from a study of shared clonotypes between healthy human individuals. Clones were read by immunoSEQ multiplex PCR, and TCRdb kept only the in-frame ones, dropping some. The sample records millions of clones, approximately 94% being singletons. Naive-designated CD8 cells lacked CD45RO, were positively enriched for CCR7, and omitted terminally differentiated effector memory CD45RA+ cells. Germline CDR1 reads SEHNR; CDR2 reads FQNEAQ (reference sequence). This CDR3 region has 15 residues. V was pared by 0 bases and J by 7 bases, with 15 bases between. Sequencing used naive CD8+ T cells from PBMCs. This clonotype originated in a man aged 18 to 30 in good health. Some clones in this sample may be carry-over from other donors' samples. J is TRBJ2-5 and V is TRBV7-9; D perhaps matches TRBD2 (7 bases). As DNA, the CDR3 is TGTGCCAGCAGCTTAGCGGATGGGGGGGCGGTGACCCAGTACTTC. This sequence encodes CASSLADGGAVTQYF.